This T cell receptor beta chain came from a study of blood T cell repertoires in COVID-19 (dated by TCRdb to the early 2020s). Describing the broader study: Samples from collaborators originated in the United States, Italy and Spain and spanned both the acute and convalescent phases of COVID-19. Nearly every sample came with metadata listing a de-identified subject ID, COVID-19 status, age in years and sex. The samples were drawn from the first 160 participants of the ongoing ImmuneRACE study and from 950 to 1,500 subjects provided by 6 global collaborators. Where available, HLA class I and class II types were obtained from metadata supplied by the sample provider rather than from assay-based typing. A freely available public database, intended as a resource for researchers studying the immune response to SARS-CoV-2, is where the repertoires were released. The material from the prospective study consisted of cDNA or gDNA derived from T cells, B-cell-depleted T cells, or PBMCs. Deeply sampled blood TCRbeta repertoires from subjects exposed to, actively infected with, or recovered from COVID-19 were included in the dataset.

Counted from cysteine to phenylalanine, this CDR3 has 18 amino acids. The DNA shown is the 54-base CDR3, in frame from base 1. Trimming accounts for 0 bases at V and 7 bases at J, while the number of junction bases matched to no gene is 11. CDR1 and CDR2 are read off the germline V gene as SGDLS and YYNGEE. Turning to this clone: Its specific antigen is unknown. No much larger clonotype is one base removed from it; base qualities were not supplied.

The collaborating institutions used their own protocols to collect whole blood in K2EDTA tubes. For TCRbeta analysis, collaborator samples were shipped as frozen whole blood, as isolated PBMCs, or as DNA extracted from either sample type. The study at large found these results: Clinical and demographic metadata were provided uncurated, with the amount varying by source and participant.

TCRbeta CDR3 regions were amplified from genomic DNA by means of the immunoSEQ Assay, a bias-controlled multiplex PCR. The source study handled its data this way. The number of nucleated cells in each sample was estimated by amplification of reference gene primers within the assay. To quantify the absolute abundance of each unique TCRbeta CDR3 rearrangement, sequence reads were collapsed and filtered. For each sample, productive Simpson clonality was calculated as the square root of Simpson's diversity index over productive rearrangements. Sourced from immuneACCESS, this table was stored by TCRdb with only in-frame sequences that have V and J called. A share of the clones is absent; for the studies checked, an unresolved V gene accounts for under half, and the remainder has no known explanation. V, J and clone size are those of that table, while D and trimming were read from the DNA. The sample table contains fewer than 30,000 clones; only one count was recorded for 75% to 90% of them. The ten largest clones take up 19% of the sample.

The chain joins TRBV9 to TRBJ2-1, and 12 bases in between align with TRBD2. Sequenced sample: peripheral blood. The origin of this receptor is a human donor in a cohort sampled during active COVID-19. The DNA sequence is given as TGTGCCAGCAGCGTAGGTCCGGCGGCTAGCGGGAGGGATAATGAGCAGTTCTTC. This encodes CASSVGPAASGRDNEQFF.